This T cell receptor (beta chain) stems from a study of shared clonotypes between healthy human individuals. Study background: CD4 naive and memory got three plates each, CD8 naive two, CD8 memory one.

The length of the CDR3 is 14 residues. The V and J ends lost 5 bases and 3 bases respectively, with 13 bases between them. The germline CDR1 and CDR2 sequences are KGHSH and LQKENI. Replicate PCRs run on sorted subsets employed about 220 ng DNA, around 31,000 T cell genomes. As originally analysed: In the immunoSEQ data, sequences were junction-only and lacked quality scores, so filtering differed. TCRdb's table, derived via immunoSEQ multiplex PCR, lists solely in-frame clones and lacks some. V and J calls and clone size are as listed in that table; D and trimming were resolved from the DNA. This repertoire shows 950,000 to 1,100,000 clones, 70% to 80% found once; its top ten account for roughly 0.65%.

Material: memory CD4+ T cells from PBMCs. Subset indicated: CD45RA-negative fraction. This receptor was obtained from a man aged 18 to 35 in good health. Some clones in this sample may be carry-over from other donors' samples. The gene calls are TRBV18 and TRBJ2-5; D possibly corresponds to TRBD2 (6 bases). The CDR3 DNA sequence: TGTGCCAGCTCAGGTGGCAGGAGGGAAGAGACCCAGTACTTC. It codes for CASSGGRREETQYF.